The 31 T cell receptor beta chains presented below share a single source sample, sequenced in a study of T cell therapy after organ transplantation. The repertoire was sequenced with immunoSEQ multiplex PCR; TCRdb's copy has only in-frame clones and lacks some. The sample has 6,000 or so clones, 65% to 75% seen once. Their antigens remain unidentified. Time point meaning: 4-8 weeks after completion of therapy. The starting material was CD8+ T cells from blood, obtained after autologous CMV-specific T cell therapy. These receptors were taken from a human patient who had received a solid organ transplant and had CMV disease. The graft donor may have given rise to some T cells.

CDR3 amino acids: CASSQGAFGDYEQYF. The CDR3 DNA is TGCGCCAGCAGCCAAGGTGCTTTCGGGGACTACGAGCAGTACTTC. This chain uses TRBV4-1 with TRBJ2-7; TRBD2 might be the D (5 bases). V was cut by 1 base and J by 3 bases, with 13 bases left in between. The CDR3 extends over 15 amino acids. Germline lookup yields CDR1 MGHRA and CDR2 YSYEKL.

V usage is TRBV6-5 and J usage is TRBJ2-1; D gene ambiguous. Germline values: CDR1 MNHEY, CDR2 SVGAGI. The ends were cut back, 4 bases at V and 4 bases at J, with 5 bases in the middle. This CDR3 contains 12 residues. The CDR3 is CASSSGYNEQFF. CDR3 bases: TGTGCCAGCAGTTCAGGATACAATGAGCAGTTCTTC.

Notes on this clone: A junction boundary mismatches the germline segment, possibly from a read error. The CDR3 protein is CSAEPWQGTMNTEAFF. CDR3 DNA sequence: TGCAGCGCTGAACCCTGGCAGGGGACCATGAACACTGAAGCTTTCTTT. This chain joins TRBV29-1 and TRBJ1-1; possible D gene TRBD1, 6 bases. CDR1 is SQVTM, CDR2 ANQGSEA, per germline. This CDR3 is 16 amino acids long. Variable domain in full (rest from reference TRBV29-1 and TRBJ1-1): SAVISQKPSRDICQRGTSLTIQCQVDSQVTMMFWYRQQPGQSLTLIATANQGSEATYESGFVIDKFPISRPNLTFSTLTVSNMSPEDSSIYLCSAEPWQGTMNTEAFFGQGTRLTVV.

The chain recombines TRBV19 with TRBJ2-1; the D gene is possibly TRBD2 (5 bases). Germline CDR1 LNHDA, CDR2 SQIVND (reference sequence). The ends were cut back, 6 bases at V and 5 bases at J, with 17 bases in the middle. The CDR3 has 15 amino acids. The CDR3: CASRMGSSANNEQFF. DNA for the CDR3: TGTGCCAGTAGGATGGGAAGTAGCGCGAACAATGAGCAGTTCTTC.

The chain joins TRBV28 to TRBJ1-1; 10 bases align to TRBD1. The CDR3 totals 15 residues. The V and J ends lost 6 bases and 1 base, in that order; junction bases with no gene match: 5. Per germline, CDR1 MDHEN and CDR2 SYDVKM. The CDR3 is CASSVGTGANTEAFF. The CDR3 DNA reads TGTGCCAGCAGCGTAGGGACAGGGGCGAACACTGAAGCTTTCTTT. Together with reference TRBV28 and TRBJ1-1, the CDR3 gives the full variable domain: DVKVTQSSRYLVKRTGEKVFLECVQDMDHENMFWYRQDPGLGLRLIYFSYDVKMKEKGDIPEGYSVSREKKERFSLILESASTNQTSMYLCASSVGTGANTEAFFGQGTRLTVV.

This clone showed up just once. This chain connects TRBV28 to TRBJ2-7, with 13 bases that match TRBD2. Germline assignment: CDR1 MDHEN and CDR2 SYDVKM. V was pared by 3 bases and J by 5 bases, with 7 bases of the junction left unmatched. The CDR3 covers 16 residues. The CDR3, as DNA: TGTGCCAGCAGTTTGACCGGGACTAGCGGGATGGACGAGCAGTACTTC. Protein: CASSLTGTSGMDEQYF.

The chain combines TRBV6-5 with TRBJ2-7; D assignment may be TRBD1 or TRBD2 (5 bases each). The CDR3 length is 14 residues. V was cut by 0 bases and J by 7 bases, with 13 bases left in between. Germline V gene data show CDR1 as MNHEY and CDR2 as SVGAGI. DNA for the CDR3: TGTGCCAGCAGTTACTCGAAATCCTGGGGGGAGCAGTACTTC. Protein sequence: CASSYSKSWGEQYF.

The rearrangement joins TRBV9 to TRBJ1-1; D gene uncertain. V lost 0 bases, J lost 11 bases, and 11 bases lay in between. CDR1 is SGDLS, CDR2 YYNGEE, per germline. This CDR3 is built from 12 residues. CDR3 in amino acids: CASSVGGTRAFF. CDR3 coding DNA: TGTGCCAGCAGCGTAGGCGGAACAAGGGCTTTCTTT.

The DNA of the CDR3 is TGTGCCAGCAGCTCCGGGGCTAACGTCTACGAGCAGTACTTC. Its translation: CASSSGANVYEQYF. The chain carries TRBV11-2 and TRBJ2-7, with D tentatively TRBD1 or TRBD2 (5 bases each). From germline, CDR1 is SGHAT and CDR2 FQNNGV. The CDR3 length is 14 residues. V was trimmed by 4 bases and J by 3 bases, leaving 13 bases between them.

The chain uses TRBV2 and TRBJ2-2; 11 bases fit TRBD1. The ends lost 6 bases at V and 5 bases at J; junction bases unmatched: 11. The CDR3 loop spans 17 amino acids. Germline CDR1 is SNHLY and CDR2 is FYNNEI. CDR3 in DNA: TGTGCCAGCAGGCTTGGACGGACAGGGGGCGAGACCGGGGAGCTGTTTTTT. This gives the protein CASRLGRTGGETGELFF.

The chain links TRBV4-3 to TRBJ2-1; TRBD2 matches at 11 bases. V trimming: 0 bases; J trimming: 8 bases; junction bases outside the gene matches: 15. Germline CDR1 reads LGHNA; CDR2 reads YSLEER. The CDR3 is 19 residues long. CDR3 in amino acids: CASSQDKTMVAGGFYEQFF. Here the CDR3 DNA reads TGCGCCAGCAGCCAAGATAAAACGATGGTAGCGGGAGGGTTTTATGAGCAGTTCTTC.

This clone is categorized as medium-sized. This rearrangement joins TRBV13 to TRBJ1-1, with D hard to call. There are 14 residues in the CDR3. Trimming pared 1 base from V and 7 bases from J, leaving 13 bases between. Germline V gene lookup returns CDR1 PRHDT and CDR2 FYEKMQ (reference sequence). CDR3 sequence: CASSLVPGWGEAFF. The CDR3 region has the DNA TGTGCCAGCAGCTTAGTTCCGGGCTGGGGTGAAGCTTTCTTT.

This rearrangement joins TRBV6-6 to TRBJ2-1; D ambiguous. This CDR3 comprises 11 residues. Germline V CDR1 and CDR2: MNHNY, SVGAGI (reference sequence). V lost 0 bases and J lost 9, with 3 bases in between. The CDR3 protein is CASSYSSEQFF. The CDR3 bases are TGTGCCAGCAGTTACTCGAGTGAGCAGTTCTTC.

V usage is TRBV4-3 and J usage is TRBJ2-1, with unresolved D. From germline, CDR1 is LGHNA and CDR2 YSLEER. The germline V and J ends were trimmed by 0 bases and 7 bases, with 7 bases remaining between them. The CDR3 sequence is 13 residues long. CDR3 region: CASSQERLNEQFF. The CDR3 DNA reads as TGCGCCAGCAGCCAAGAGCGACTGAATGAGCAGTTCTTC.

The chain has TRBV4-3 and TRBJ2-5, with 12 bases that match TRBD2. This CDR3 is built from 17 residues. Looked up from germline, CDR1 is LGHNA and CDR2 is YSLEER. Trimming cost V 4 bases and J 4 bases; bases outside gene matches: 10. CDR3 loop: CASSPLAGGPTGETQYF. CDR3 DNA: TGCGCCAGCAGCCCCCTAGCGGGAGGGCCTACGGGAGAGACCCAGTACTTC.

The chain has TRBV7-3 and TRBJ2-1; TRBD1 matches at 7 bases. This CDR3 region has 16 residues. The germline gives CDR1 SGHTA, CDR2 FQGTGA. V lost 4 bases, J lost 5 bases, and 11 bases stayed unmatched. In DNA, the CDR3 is TGTGCCAGCAGCTCCCAACCGGGACAGCCCAACAATGAGCAGTTCTTC. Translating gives CASSSQPGQPNNEQFF.

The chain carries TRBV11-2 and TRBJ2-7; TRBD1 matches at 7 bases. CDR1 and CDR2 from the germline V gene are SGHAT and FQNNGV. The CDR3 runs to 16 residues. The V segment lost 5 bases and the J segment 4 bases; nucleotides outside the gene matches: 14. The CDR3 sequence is CASSQPTGYTPYEQYF. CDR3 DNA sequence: TGTGCCAGCAGCCAACCGACAGGGTATACCCCTTACGAGCAGTACTTC.

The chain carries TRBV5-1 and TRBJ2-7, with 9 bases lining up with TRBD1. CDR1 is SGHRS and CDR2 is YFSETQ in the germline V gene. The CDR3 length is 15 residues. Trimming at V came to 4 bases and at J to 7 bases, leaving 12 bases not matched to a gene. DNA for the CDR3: TGCGCCAGCAGCCCTTCCGGGACAGGGTATGAAGAGCAGTACTTC. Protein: CASSPSGTGYEEQYF. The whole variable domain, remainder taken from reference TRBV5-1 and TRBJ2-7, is KAGVTQTPRYLIKTRGQQVTLSCSPISGHRSVSWYQQTPGQGLQFLFEYFSETQRNKGNFPGRFSGRQFSNSRSEMNVSTLELGDSALYLCASSPSGTGYEEQYFGPGTRLTVT.

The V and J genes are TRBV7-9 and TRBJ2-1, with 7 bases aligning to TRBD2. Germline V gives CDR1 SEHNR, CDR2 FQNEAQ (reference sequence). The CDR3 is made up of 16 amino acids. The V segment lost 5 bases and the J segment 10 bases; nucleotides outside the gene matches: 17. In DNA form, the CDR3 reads TGTGCCAGCAGCCCACTAGCGTATCTCCCACATTCGGAGCAGTTCTTC. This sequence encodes CASSPLAYLPHSEQFF.

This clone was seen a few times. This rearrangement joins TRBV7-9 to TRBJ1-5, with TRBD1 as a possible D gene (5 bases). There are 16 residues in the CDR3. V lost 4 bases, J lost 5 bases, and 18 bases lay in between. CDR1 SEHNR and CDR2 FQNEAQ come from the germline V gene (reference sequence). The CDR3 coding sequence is TGTGCCAGCAGCTACCACCCAGGGAGGTCGGATCAGCCCCAGCATTTT. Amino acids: CASSYHPGRSDQPQHF. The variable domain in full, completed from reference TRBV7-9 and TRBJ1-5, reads DTGVSQNPRHKITKRGQNVTFRCDPISEHNRLYWYRQTLGQGPEFLTYFQNEAQLEKSRLLSDRFSAERPKGSFSTLEIQRTEQGDSAMYLCASSYHPGRSDQPQHFGDGTRLSIL.

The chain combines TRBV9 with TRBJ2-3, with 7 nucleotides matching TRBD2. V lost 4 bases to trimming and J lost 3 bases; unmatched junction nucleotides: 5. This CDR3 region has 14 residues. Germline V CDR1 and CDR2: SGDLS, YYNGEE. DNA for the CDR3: TGTGCCAGCAGCCGTCAACTAGCGACAGATACGCAGTATTTT. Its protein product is CASSRQLATDTQYF.

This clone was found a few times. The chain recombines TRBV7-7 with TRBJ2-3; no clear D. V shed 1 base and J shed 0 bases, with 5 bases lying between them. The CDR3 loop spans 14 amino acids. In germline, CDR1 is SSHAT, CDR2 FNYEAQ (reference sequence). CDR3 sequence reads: CASSLEPSTDTQYF. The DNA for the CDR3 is TGTGCCAGCAGCTTAGAGCCTAGCACAGATACGCAGTATTTT.

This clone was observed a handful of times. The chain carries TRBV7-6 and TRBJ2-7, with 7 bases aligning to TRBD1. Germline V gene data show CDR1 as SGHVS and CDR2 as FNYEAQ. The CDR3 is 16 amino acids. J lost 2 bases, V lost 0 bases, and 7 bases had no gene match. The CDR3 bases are TGTGCCAGCAGCTTAGCTGGGGACAGTGTCGCCTACGAGCAGTACTTC. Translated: CASSLAGDSVAYEQYF.

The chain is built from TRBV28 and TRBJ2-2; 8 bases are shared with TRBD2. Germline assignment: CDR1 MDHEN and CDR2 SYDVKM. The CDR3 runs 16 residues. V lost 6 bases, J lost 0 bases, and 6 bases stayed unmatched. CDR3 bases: TGTGCCAGCAGACCCCCGGGGGGGGCGAACACCGGGGAGCTGTTTTTT. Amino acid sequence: CASRPPGGANTGELFF.

The CDR3 loop reads CASSSGTESYEQYF. The DNA for the CDR3 is TGTGCCAGCAGCTCCGGGACAGAGAGTTACGAGCAGTACTTC. The chain employs TRBV6-5 and TRBJ2-7; 7 bases are shared with TRBD1. CDR1 is MNHEY and CDR2 is SVGAGI in the germline V gene. With 6 bases clipped from V and 4 bases from J, the junction kept 9 bases outside the gene matches. The CDR3 loop spans 14 amino acids.

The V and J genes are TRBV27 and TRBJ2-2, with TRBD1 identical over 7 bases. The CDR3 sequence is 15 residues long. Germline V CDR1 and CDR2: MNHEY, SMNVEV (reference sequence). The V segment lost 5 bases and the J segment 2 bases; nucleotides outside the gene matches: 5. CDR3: CASSLGTANTGELFF. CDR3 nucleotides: TGTGCCAGCAGTCTCGGGACAGCCAACACCGGGGAGCTGTTTTTT.

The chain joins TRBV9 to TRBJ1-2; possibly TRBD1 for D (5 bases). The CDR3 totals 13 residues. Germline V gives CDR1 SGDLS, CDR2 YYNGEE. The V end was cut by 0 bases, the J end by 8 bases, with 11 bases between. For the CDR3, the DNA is TGTGCCAGCAGCGTAGGTTCAGGGCCCGGCTACACCTTC. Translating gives CASSVGSGPGYTF.

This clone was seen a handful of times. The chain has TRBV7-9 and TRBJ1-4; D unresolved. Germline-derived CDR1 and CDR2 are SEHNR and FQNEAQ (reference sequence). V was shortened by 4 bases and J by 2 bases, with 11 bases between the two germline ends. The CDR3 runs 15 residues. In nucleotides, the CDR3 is TGTGCCAGCAGCTCAACCCCGGGGACTAATGAAAAACTGTTTTTT. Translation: CASSSTPGTNEKLFF.

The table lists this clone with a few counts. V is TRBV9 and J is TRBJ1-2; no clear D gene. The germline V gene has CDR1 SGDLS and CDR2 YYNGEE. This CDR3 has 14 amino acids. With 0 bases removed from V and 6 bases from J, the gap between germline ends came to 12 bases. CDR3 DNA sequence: TGTGCCAGCAGCGTAGCTACTGGGTTGCATGGCTACACCTTC. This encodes CASSVATGLHGYTF.

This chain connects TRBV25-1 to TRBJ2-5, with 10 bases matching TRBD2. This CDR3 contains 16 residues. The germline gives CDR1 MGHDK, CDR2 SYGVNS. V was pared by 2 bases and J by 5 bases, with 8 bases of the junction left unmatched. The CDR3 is CASSEPSGRAAETQYF. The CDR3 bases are TGTGCCAGCAGTGAACCCAGCGGGAGGGCCGCGGAGACCCAGTACTTC.

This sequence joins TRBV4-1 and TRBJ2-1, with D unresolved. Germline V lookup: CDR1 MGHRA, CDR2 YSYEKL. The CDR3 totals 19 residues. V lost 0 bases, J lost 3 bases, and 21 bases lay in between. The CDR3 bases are TGCGCCAGCAGCCAAGAAATCCCGCCCACGCGATCACTCTACAATGAGCAGTTCTTC. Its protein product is CASSQEIPPTRSLYNEQFF.